This T cell receptor (beta chain) was identified during a study of metastatic and nonmetastatic thyroid tumors. Germline V CDR1 and CDR2: LNHDA, SQIVND (reference sequence). The V end was cut by 4 bases, the J end by 6 bases, with 15 bases between. This CDR3 is built from 14 residues. Through MiXCR, TCRdb re-clonotyped the PCR reads. The data contain tens of thousands of clones, around 13% of them singletons. None of the patients had undergone any treatment ahead of thyroid surgery. This clone was detected many times. The V gene is TRBV19, the J gene TRBJ1-2; D is unresolved. This clonotype was obtained from a female donor with papillary thyroid cancer or a benign thyroid nodule (not recorded which). Some clones in this sample may be carry-over from other donors' samples. The specimen sequenced was tumor tissue. CDR3 nucleotide sequence: TGTGCCAGTAGTACACCCCCATGGAGGAATGGCTACACCTTC. Translated, it gives CASSTPPWRNGYTF.